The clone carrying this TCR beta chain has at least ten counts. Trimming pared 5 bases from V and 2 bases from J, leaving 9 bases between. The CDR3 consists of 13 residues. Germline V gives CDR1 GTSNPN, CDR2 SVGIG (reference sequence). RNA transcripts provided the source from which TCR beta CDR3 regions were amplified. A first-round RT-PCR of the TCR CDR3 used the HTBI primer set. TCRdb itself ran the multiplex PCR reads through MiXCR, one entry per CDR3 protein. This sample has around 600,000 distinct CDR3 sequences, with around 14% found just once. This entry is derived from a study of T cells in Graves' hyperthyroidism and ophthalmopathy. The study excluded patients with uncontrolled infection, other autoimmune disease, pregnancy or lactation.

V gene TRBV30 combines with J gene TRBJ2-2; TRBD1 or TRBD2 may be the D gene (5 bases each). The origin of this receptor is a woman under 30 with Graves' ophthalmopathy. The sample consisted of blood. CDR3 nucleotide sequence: TGTGCCTGGGGGACGGGAAACACCGGGGAGCTGTTTTTT. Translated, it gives CAWGTGNTGELFF.